This passage covers 29 T cell receptor beta chains from one sample sequenced in a study of shared clonotypes between healthy human individuals. CD8 cells classed as naive were CD45RO-negative and positively selected for CCR7, excluding terminally differentiated effector memory CD45RA+ cells. Sequencing was performed with immunoSEQ multiplex PCR; in TCRdb, only in-frame clones are kept and a portion is missing. Of 2 million to 2.5 million clones listed, about 95% were seen once; the top ten hold 1% to 1.3%. Specimen: naive CD8+ T cells sorted from blood. All receptors derive from a man aged 18 to 35 in good health.

The rearrangement links TRBV9 to TRBJ2-1, with 9 positions matching TRBD1. Germline trimming cut 4 bases from V and 9 bases from J; bases unmatched to any gene: 17. Germline assignment: CDR1 SGDLS and CDR2 YYNGEE. The CDR3 is 17 residues long. The CDR3 loop is CASSTVGPGTGYPEQFF. The CDR3 DNA reads as TGTGCCAGCAGCACAGTGGGTCCCGGGACAGGGTACCCTGAGCAGTTCTTC.

The chain employs TRBV27 and TRBJ2-1, with 10 bases lining up with TRBD2. V shed 6 bases and J 7 bases; nucleotides not matched to a gene: 9. Looked up from germline, CDR1 is MNHEY and CDR2 is SMNVEV (reference sequence). The CDR3 length is 15 residues. CDR3: CASREWSGGANEQFF. The CDR3 nucleotides are TGTGCCAGCAGGGAGTGGAGCGGGGGGGCTAATGAGCAGTTCTTC.

The chain links TRBV10-2 to TRBJ1-2; unclear D gene. The germline V gene has CDR1 WSHSY and CDR2 SAAADI. This CDR3 has 13 amino acids. V lost 2 bases and J 5 bases, leaving 9 bases between the germline ends. In DNA, the CDR3 is TGCGCCAGCAGTGAGAACGGATTATATGGCTACACCTTC. This gives the protein CASSENGLYGYTF.

This clone was observed once. The rearrangement uses TRBV5-6 and TRBJ2-3; 9 bases line up with TRBD2. After removal of 0 bases from V and 2 bases from J, the junction contained 1 base not matched to a gene. CDR1 and CDR2 from the germline V gene are SGHDT and YYEEEE. This CDR3 contains 15 residues. Here the CDR3 DNA reads TGTGCCAGCAGCTTGGGACTAGCGGACACAGATACGCAGTATTTT. Protein: CASSLGLADTDTQYF. Variable domain in full (rest from reference TRBV5-6 and TRBJ2-3): DAGVTQSPTHLIKTRGQQVTLRCSPKSGHDTVSWYQQALGQGPQFIFQYYEEEERQRGNFPDRFSGHQFPNYSSELNVNALLLGDSALYLCASSLGLADTDTQYFGPGTRLTVL.

The chain is built from TRBV6-1 and TRBJ2-7, with a weak D call TRBD2 (5 bases). V was clipped by 6 bases and J by 1 base, with 16 bases between them. Germline V gives CDR1 MNHNS, CDR2 SASEGT. There are 15 residues in the CDR3. This CDR3 is CASREIEGQSYEQYF. Written as DNA, the CDR3 is TGTGCCAGCAGAGAGATAGAGGGCCAATCCTACGAGCAGTACTTC.

Comments on this clone: The sample has other DNA sequences that encode this CDR3 too. The CDR3 bases are TGTGCCAGCAGTTTCCAGGGGGAGTACAATGAGCAGTTCTTC. Translated, it gives CASSFQGEYNEQFF. This chain links TRBV27 with TRBJ2-1; TRBD1 matches at 7 bases. Germline V gene lookup returns CDR1 MNHEY and CDR2 SMNVEV (reference sequence). This CDR3 has 14 amino acids. After removal of 3 bases from V and 4 bases from J, the junction contained 3 bases not matched to a gene.

The rearrangement joins TRBV5-6 to TRBJ2-7, with D tentatively TRBD1 (6 bases). V shed 4 bases and J shed 2 bases, with 13 bases lying between them. The length of the CDR3 is 14 residues. The germline V gene encodes CDR1 SGHDT and CDR2 YYEEEE. The CDR3 here is CASSPPQGPYEQYF. In nucleotides, the CDR3 is TGTGCCAGCAGCCCACCCCAGGGGCCCTACGAGCAGTACTTC.

This chain links TRBV19 with TRBJ2-7; no firm D call. The CDR3 has 15 residues. Germline V CDR1 and CDR2: LNHDA, SQIVND (reference sequence). V lost 3 bases and J 6 bases, leaving 18 bases between the germline ends. The CDR3 region is CASSMSARFGSEQYF. CDR3 nucleotides: TGTGCCAGTAGTATGAGCGCCAGATTTGGATCCGAGCAGTACTTC.

Worth noting for this clone: Other DNA variants within this sample encode the same CDR3. The chain joins TRBV5-4 to TRBJ2-7; perhaps TRBD1 as D (6 bases). The CDR3 contains 14 residues. Germline V gene lookup returns CDR1 SGHNT and CDR2 YYREEE (reference sequence). Trimming left V 0 bases short and J 6 bases short, with 13 bases between. The chain's CDR3 is CASSLGGQGGEQYF. The CDR3 bases are TGTGCCAGCAGCTTGGGGGGGCAGGGCGGCGAGCAGTACTTC. Drawing the rest from reference TRBV5-4 and TRBJ2-7, the complete variable domain is ETGVTQSPTHLIKTRGQQVTLRCSSQSGHNTVSWYQQALGQGPQFIFQYYREEENGRGNFPPRFSGLQFPNYSSELNVNALELDDSALYLCASSLGGQGGEQYFGPGTRLTVT.

This clone was counted only a few times. The chain has TRBV29-1 and TRBJ1-2; TRBD1 matches at 8 bases. The CDR3 is 12 amino acids. V was clipped by 6 bases and J by 4 bases; unmatched bases: 4. The V gene's germline CDR1 is SQVTM and CDR2 ANQGSEA. The CDR3 sequence: CSVETGAYGYTF. DNA of the CDR3: TGCAGCGTAGAGACAGGGGCCTATGGCTACACCTTC.

This clone was seen only once. The chain couples TRBV7-9 to TRBJ2-3; D gene ambiguous. Trimming shortened V by 4 bases and J by 6 bases, and 8 bases separated the two germline ends. The CDR3 totals 12 residues. Germline V lookup: CDR1 SEHNR, CDR2 FQNEAQ (reference sequence). CDR3 nucleotides: TGTGCCAGCAGCTCCCCGGAGGATACGCAGTATTTT. It encodes CASSSPEDTQYF.

This clone came up once. The chain carries TRBV11-2 and TRBJ2-7; 11 nucleotides line up with TRBD2. The V segment lost 3 bases and the J segment 3 bases; nucleotides outside the gene matches: 4. The CDR3 consists of 15 residues. Germline-derived CDR1 and CDR2 are SGHAT and FQNNGV. CDR3 bases: TGTGCCAGCAGCTTCGGGACTAGCGGCCACTACGAGCAGTACTTC. Its protein product is CASSFGTSGHYEQYF.

The CDR3 bases are TGCAGCGTGGCGGGACTAGCGGGGACCCAGTACTTC. Its protein product is CSVAGLAGTQYF. The chain uses TRBV29-1 and TRBJ2-5, with 12 bases lining up with TRBD2. CDR3 size: 12 residues. Per the germline V gene, CDR1 is SQVTM and CDR2 is ANQGSEA. V was pared by 6 bases and J by 7 bases, with 3 bases of the junction left unmatched.

The CDR3 is CASTTGYSGANVLTF. The CDR3 region has the DNA TGCGCCAGCACGACAGGGTACTCTGGGGCCAACGTCCTGACTTTC. V is TRBV4-1 and J is TRBJ2-6, with TRBD1 matching over 7 bases. The ends lost 7 bases at V and 0 bases at J; junction bases unmatched: 3. CDR1 and CDR2 from the germline V gene are MGHRA and YSYEKL. This CDR3 comprises 15 residues.

Concerning this clone: Other DNA sequences in the same sample also yield this CDR3. This sequence joins TRBV19 and TRBJ2-1; 7 bases are a match to TRBD2. Germline V gives CDR1 LNHDA, CDR2 SQIVND (reference sequence). The J segment lost 4 bases and the V segment lost 3 bases, leaving 3 bases of the junction unmatched. This CDR3 is 14 amino acids long. CDR3 region: CASSMGEGYNEQFF. CDR3 nucleotide sequence: TGTGCCAGTAGTATGGGGGAGGGTTACAATGAGCAGTTCTTC.

The chain recombines TRBV5-5 with TRBJ2-2; tentative D call: TRBD2 (6 bases). The CDR3 consists of 16 residues. Between the trimmed V and J ends, which lost 4 bases and 2 bases, there was a span of 15 bases. Per germline, CDR1 SGHKS and CDR2 YYEKEE (reference sequence). Here the CDR3 reads CASSPTGLLNTGELFF. As DNA, the CDR3 is TGTGCCAGCAGCCCGACGGGACTGTTAAACACCGGGGAGCTGTTTTTT.

The V gene is TRBV25-1, the J gene TRBJ1-4; 7 bases line up with TRBD1. The CDR3 has 15 amino acids. V was pared by 3 bases and J by 6 bases, with 7 bases of the junction left unmatched. CDR1 and CDR2 (germline): MGHDK, SYGVNS. This CDR3 is CASSDSRGRDEKLFF. DNA for the CDR3: TGTGCCAGCAGTGATTCAAGGGGGCGAGATGAAAAACTGTTTTTT.

As regards this clone: Distinct nucleotide sequences in the sample also encode this CDR3. V and J are TRBV10-2 and TRBJ2-7; no clear D gene. V was cut by 0 bases and J by 7 bases, with 4 bases left in between. CDR3 size: 11 residues. Germline assignment: CDR1 WSHSY and CDR2 SAAADI. CDR3 amino acids: CASSESWEQYF. The CDR3 bases are TGCGCCAGCAGTGAGTCGTGGGAGCAGTACTTC.

The chain links TRBV28 to TRBJ2-2, with 8 nucleotides matching TRBD1. The V and J ends lost 7 bases and 3 bases, in that order; junction bases with no gene match: 7. The CDR3 is 15 residues long. In germline, CDR1 is MDHEN, CDR2 SYDVKM. CDR3: CASKMAGGDTGELFF. The CDR3 DNA follows: TGTGCCAGCAAAATGGCAGGGGGCGACACCGGGGAGCTGTTTTTT.

The genes are TRBV5-4 and TRBJ1-3; the D gene is possibly TRBD1 (5 bases). There are 16 residues in the CDR3. The V gene's germline CDR1 is SGHNT and CDR2 YYREEE (reference sequence). The V and J ends lost 0 bases and 0 bases respectively, with 10 bases between them. DNA for the CDR3: TGTGCCAGCAGCTTGGAGGGACGTAACTCTGGAAACACCATATATTTT. This gives the protein CASSLEGRNSGNTIYF. The full variable domain, completed using reference TRBV5-4 and TRBJ1-3, is ETGVTQSPTHLIKTRGQQVTLRCSSQSGHNTVSWYQQALGQGPQFIFQYYREEENGRGNFPPRFSGLQFPNYSSELNVNALELDDSALYLCASSLEGRNSGNTIYFGEGSWLTVV.

The CDR3 is CASSSPGVDTEAFF. CDR3 nucleotide sequence: TGTGCCAGCAGCTCCCCAGGGGTCGACACTGAAGCTTTCTTT. V and J are TRBV6-5 and TRBJ1-1; D is possibly TRBD1 (6 bases). Germline assignment: CDR1 MNHEY and CDR2 SVGAGI. Trimming left V 6 bases short and J 3 bases short, with 14 bases between. The CDR3 is 14 residues long.

The CDR3 DNA reads as TGTGCCAGCAGCTCGGACCCTCTAGACACCGGGGAGCTGTTTTTT. Translation gives CASSSDPLDTGELFF. V usage is TRBV7-9 and J usage is TRBJ2-2; no firm D call. Trimming left V 4 bases short and J 3 bases short, with 12 bases between. Germline CDR1 SEHNR, CDR2 FQNEAQ (reference sequence). There are 15 residues in the CDR3.

This clone appeared a few times. J is TRBJ1-1 and V is TRBV5-4; maybe TRBD1 (5 bases). The CDR3 is 16 residues long. Germline CDR1 and CDR2: SGHNT and YYREEE (reference sequence). The V and J ends lost 0 bases and 4 bases respectively, with 16 bases between them. The CDR3 DNA reads TGTGCCAGCAGCTTGGCCTTCGGAGGGGCGGGCACTGAAGCTTTCTTT. This sequence encodes CASSLAFGGAGTEAFF.

This chain uses TRBV9 with TRBJ2-2, with 9 bases aligning to TRBD1. CDR1 SGDLS and CDR2 YYNGEE come from the germline V gene. The CDR3 extends over 16 amino acids. Trimming removed 3 bases from V and 0 bases from J; junction bases left unmatched: 3. The CDR3 bases are TGTGCCAGCAGCGACCGGGACAGGGCGAACACCGGGGAGCTGTTTTTT. It translates to CASSDRDRANTGELFF.

The chain is built from TRBV6-6 and TRBJ2-1, with unresolved D. The CDR3 runs 10 residues. Between the trimmed V and J ends, which lost 8 bases and 9 bases, there was a span of 8 bases. Germline loops: CDR1 MNHNY, CDR2 SVGAGI (reference sequence). The CDR3 loop reads CASEDGEQFF. As DNA, the CDR3 is TGTGCCAGCGAGGACGGTGAGCAGTTCTTC.

V usage is TRBV7-9 and J usage is TRBJ2-2, with 15 positions matching TRBD2. This CDR3 contains 18 residues. CDR1 and CDR2 (germline): SEHNR, FQNEAQ (reference sequence). The V segment lost 4 bases and the J segment 0 bases; nucleotides outside the gene matches: 3. CDR3 loop: CASSSRTSGGANTGELFF. The DNA of the CDR3 is TGTGCCAGCAGCTCCCGGACTAGCGGGGGGGCGAACACCGGGGAGCTGTTTTTT.

V is TRBV10-3 and J is TRBJ2-7; D is ambiguous. V was cut by 6 bases and J by 7 bases, with 19 bases left in between. The germline V gene has CDR1 ENHRY and CDR2 SYGVKD. The CDR3 totals 14 residues. The CDR3 sequence is CAISPGPNSQEQYF. CDR3 nucleotides: TGTGCCATCAGCCCCGGACCGAACTCCCAAGAGCAGTACTTC.

V and J are TRBV6-5 and TRBJ2-7; the D gene could be TRBD1 or TRBD2 (5 bases each). The length of the CDR3 is 14 residues. V was pared by 4 bases and J by 5 bases, with 15 bases between. CDR1 is MNHEY and CDR2 is SVGAGI in the germline V gene. The CDR3 bases are TGTGCCAGCAGTTCCACCTCCGGGGCCAACGAGCAGTACTTC. Protein sequence: CASSSTSGANEQYF.

The rearrangement joins TRBV27 to TRBJ2-7; no firm D call. The germline V gene encodes CDR1 MNHEY and CDR2 SMNVEV (reference sequence). Trimming cost V 3 bases and J 3 bases, with 9 bases left between them. The CDR3 totals 13 residues. CDR3 nucleotide sequence: TGTGCCAGCAGTTTTGGGCCAGTCTACGAGCAGTACTTC. Amino acids: CASSFGPVYEQYF.